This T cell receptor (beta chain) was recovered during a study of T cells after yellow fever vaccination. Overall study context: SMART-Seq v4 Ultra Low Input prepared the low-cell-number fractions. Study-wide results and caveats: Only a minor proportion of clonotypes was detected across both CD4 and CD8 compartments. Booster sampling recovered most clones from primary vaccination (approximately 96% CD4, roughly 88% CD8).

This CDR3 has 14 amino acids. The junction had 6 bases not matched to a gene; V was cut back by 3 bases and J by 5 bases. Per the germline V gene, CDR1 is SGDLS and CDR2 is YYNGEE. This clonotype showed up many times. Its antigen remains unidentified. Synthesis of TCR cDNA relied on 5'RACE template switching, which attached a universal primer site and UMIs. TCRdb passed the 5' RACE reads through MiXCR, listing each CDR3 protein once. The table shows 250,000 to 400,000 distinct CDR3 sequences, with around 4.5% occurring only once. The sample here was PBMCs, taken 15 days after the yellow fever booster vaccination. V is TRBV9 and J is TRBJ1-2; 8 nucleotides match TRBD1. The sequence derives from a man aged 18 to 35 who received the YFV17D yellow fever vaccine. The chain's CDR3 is CASSGQGQGYGYTF. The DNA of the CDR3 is TGTGCCAGCAGCGGACAAGGACAGGGATATGGCTACACCTTC.